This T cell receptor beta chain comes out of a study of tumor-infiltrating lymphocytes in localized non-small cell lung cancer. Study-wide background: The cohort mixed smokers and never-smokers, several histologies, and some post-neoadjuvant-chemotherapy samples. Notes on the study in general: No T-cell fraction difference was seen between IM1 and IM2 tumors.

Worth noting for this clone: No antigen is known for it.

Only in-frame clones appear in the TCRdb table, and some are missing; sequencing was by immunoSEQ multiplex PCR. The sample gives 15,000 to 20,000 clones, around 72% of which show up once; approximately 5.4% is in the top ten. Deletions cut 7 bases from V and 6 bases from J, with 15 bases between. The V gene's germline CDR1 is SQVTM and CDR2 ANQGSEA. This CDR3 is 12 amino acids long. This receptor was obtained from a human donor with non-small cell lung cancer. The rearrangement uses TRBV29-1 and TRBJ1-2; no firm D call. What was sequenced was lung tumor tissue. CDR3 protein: CSGYRWDDGYTF. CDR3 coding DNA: TGCAGCGGCTATAGGTGGGATGATGGCTACACCTTC.